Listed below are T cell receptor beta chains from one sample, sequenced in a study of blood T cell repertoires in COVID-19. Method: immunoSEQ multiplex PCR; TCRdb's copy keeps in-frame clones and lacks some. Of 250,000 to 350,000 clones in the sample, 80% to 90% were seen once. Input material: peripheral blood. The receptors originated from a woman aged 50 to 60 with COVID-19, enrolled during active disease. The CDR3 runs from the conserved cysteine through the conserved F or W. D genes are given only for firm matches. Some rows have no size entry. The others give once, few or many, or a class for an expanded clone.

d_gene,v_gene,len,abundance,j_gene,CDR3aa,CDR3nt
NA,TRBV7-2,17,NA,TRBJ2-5,CASSSNAAGTPQETQYF,TGTGCCAGCAGCTCGAACGCAGCCGGGACTCCACAAGAGACCCAGTACTTC
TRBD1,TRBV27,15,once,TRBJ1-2,CASSFYSGTEDGYTF,TGTGCCAGCAGTTTCTATAGTGGGACAGAAGATGGCTACACCTTC
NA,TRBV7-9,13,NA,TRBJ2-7,CASSHTPSAEQYF,TGTGCCAGCAGCCACACCCCTAGCGCCGAGCAGTACTTC
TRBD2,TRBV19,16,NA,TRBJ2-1,CASSAATSGRRYEQFF,TGTGCCAGTAGTGCCGCGACTAGCGGGAGGAGATATGAGCAGTTCTTC
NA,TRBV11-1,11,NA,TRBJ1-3,CASRAGNTIYF,TGTGCCAGCAGAGCCGGAAACACCATATATTTT
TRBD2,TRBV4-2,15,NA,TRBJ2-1,CASSIPGTSGSQQFF,TGTGCCAGCAGCATCCCCGGGACTAGCGGGAGCCAGCAGTTCTTC
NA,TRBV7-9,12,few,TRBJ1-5,CASSHSGQPQHF,TGTGCCAGCAGCCACTCGGGTCAGCCCCAGCATTTT
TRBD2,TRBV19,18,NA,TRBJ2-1,CASSINSVAGGPYNEQFF,TGTGCCAGTAGTATTAACAGTGTAGCGGGAGGGCCCTACAATGAGCAGTTCTTC
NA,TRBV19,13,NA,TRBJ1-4,CASSRTANEKLFF,TGTGCCAGTAGTCGGACAGCTAATGAAAAACTGTTTTTT
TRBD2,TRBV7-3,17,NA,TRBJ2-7,CASSPKGLAGGPGEQYF,TGTGCCAGCAGCCCCAAGGGACTAGCGGGAGGGCCGGGCGAGCAGTACTTC
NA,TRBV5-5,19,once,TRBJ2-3,CASSPLIGGQGVSTDTQYF,TGTGCCAGCAGCCCACTCATCGGGGGGCAGGGAGTTAGCACAGATACGCAGTATTTT
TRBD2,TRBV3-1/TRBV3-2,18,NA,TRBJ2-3,CASSHGEASGTSTDTQYF,TGTGCCAGCAGCCATGGCGAAGCTAGCGGGACTAGCACAGATACGCAGTATTTT
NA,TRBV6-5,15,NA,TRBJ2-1,CASTRGGQGYNEQFF,TGTGCCAGCACCCGGGGGGGACAGGGCTACAATGAGCAGTTCTTC
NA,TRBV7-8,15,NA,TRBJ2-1,CASSLIAGSYNEQFF,TGTGCCAGCAGCTTAATTGCCGGCTCCTACAATGAGCAGTTCTTC
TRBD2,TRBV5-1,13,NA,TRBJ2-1,CASHSGLYNEQFF,TGCGCCAGCCATAGCGGGCTCTACAATGAGCAGTTCTTC
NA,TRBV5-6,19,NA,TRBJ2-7,CASSSQTASRVQLLYEQYF,TGTGCCAGCAGCTCACAAACAGCCTCCAGGGTACAGCTCCTCTACGAGCAGTACTTC
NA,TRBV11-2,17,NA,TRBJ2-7,CASSFSLGTTTAYEQYF,TGTGCCAGCAGCTTCTCACTCGGGACAACAACTGCCTACGAGCAGTACTTC
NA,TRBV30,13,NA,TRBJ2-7,CAWSWTVAYEQYF,TGTGCCTGGAGTTGGACAGTCGCCTACGAGCAGTACTTC
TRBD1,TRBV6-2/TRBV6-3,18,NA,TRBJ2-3,CASSDRDRASYSTDTQYF,TGTGCCAGCAGTGACCGGGACAGGGCATCCTATAGCACAGATACGCAGTATTTT
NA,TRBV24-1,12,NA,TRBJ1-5,CATSDRGGPQHF,TGTGCCACCAGTGACCGCGGGGGGCCCCAGCATTTT
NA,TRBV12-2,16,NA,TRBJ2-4,CASRLRGLAGSVIQYF,TGTGCAAGTCGCCTAAGGGGACTAGCGGGAAGTGTCATTCAGTACTTC
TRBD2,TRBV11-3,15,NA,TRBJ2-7,CASSRRSGSNNEQYF,TGTGCCAGCAGCCGACGTAGCGGGAGCAACAACGAGCAGTACTTC
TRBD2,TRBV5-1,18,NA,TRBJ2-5,CASSLVGGSYSTGKTQYF,TGCGCCAGCAGCTTGGTGGGCGGGAGCTACTCCACCGGGAAGACCCAGTACTTC
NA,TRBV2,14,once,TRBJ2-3,CASFYSQRTDTQYF,TGTGCCAGTTTTTACAGCCAGCGCACAGATACGCAGTATTTT
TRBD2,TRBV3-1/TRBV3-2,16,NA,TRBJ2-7,CASSQGVGLANYEQYF,TGTGCCAGCAGCCAAGGGGTGGGACTAGCGAACTACGAGCAGTACTTC
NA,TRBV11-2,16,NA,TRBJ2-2,CASSFSRGSNTGELFF,TGTGCCAGCAGCTTCTCGAGGGGGTCCAACACCGGGGAGCTGTTTTTT
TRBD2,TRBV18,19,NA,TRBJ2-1,CASSPPTSVAPRTYNEQFF,TGTGCCAGCTCACCACCGACTAGCGTAGCGCCTAGGACCTACAATGAGCAGTTCTTC
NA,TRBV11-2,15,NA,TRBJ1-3,CASSLSTGSGNTIYF,TGTGCCAGCAGCTTAAGTACAGGGTCAGGAAACACCATATATTTT
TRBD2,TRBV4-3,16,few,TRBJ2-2,CASSQGAGAGPGELFF,TGCGCCAGCAGCCAAGGGGCGGGAGCGGGGCCCGGGGAGCTGTTTTTT
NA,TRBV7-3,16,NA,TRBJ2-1,CASSLKRAGIYNEQFF,TGTGCCAGCAGCTTAAAGCGGGCGGGGATCTACAATGAGCAGTTCTTC
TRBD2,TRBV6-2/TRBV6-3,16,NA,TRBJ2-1,CASSYSISLADNEQFF,TGTGCCAGCAGTTACTCGATAAGTCTAGCGGACAATGAGCAGTTCTTC
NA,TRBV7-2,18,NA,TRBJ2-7,CASSLVPFYGSVSYEQYF,TGTGCCAGCAGCTTAGTGCCCTTTTACGGGAGCGTTTCCTACGAGCAGTACTTC
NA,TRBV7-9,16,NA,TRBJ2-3,CASSLRTTKSTDTQYF,TGTGCCAGCAGCTTGAGGACTACAAAAAGCACAGATACGCAGTATTTT
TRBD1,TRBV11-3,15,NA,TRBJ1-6,CASSLEQGGSSPLHF,TGTGCCAGCAGCTTAGAACAGGGGGGAAGTTCACCCCTCCACTTT
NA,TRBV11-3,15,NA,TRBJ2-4,CASSLDGLAKNIQYF,TGTGCCAGCAGCTTAGATGGACTAGCCAAAAACATTCAGTACTTC
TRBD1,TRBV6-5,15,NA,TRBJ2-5,CASSFRRDSGGTQYF,TGTGCCAGCAGTTTCCGCCGGGACAGCGGTGGGACCCAGTACTTC
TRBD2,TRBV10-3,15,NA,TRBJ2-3,CAISESLAGEDTQYF,TGTGCCATCAGTGAGTCTCTAGCGGGAGAAGATACGCAGTATTTT
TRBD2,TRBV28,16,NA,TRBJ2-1,CASSSSSGRAYNEQFF,TGTGCCAGCAGTTCCTCTAGCGGGAGGGCCTACAATGAGCAGTTCTTC
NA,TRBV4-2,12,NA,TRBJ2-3,CASSELRGTQYF,TGTGCCAGCAGCGAACTCCGGGGTACGCAGTATTTT
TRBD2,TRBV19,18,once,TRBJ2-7,CASSQLPGTSGSRNEQYF,TGTGCCAGTAGTCAACTCCCCGGGACTAGCGGGTCCCGGAACGAGCAGTACTTC
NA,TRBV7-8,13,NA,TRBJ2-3,CASSLPRTDTQYF,TGTGCCAGCAGCTTACCTCGCACAGATACGCAGTATTTT
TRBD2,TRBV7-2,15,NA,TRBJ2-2,CASSPGTSGPGELFF,TGTGCCAGCAGCCCCGGGACTAGCGGGCCCGGGGAGCTGTTTTTT
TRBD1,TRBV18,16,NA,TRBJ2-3,CASSPIAGGPTDTQYF,TGTGCCAGCTCACCAATCGCAGGGGGCCCCACAGATACGCAGTATTTT
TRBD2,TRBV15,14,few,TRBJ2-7,CATNPGTGGYEQYF,TGTGCCACCAACCCCGGGACGGGGGGCTACGAGCAGTACTTC
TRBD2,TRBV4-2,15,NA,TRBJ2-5,CASSQRLAGTETQYF,TGTGCCAGCAGCCAACGACTAGCGGGAACAGAGACCCAGTACTTC
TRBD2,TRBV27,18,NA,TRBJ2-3,CASTPQAGYPGGTDTQYF,TGTGCCAGCACCCCTCAGGCGGGCTACCCGGGGGGTACAGATACGCAGTATTTT